One sample yielded the 16 T cell receptor beta chains listed below, sequenced in a study of blood T cell repertoires in COVID-19. Profiled with immunoSEQ multiplex PCR; TCRdb holds only in-frame clones, not every one. The sample contains over 150,000 clones, about 85% of which appear only once. Specimen: peripheral blood. These receptors all come from an older woman with COVID-19, enrolled during active disease.

This rearrangement joins TRBV5-6 to TRBJ1-1; D not resolved. This CDR3 spans 15 amino acids. Trimming stripped 4 bases from V and 1 base from J, with 14 bases between. Germline-derived CDR1 and CDR2 are SGHDT and YYEEEE. CDR3 sequence: CASSLPGSRNTEAFF. CDR3 bases: TGTGCCAGCAGCCTCCCCGGGAGTAGGAACACTGAAGCTTTCTTT.

This chain links TRBV11-2 with TRBJ2-7; a possible D gene is TRBD2 (6 bases). The CDR3 is 15 amino acids. Germline V gene lookup returns CDR1 SGHAT and CDR2 FQNNGV. V was shortened by 1 base and J by 4 bases, with 14 bases between the two germline ends. In DNA, the CDR3 is TGTGCCAGCAGCTTAGCGGGAAGGAGGGCTTACGAGCAGTACTTC. Translation: CASSLAGRRAYEQYF.

The rearrangement uses TRBV3-1 (or the pseudogene TRBV3-2) and TRBJ1-4; D is possibly TRBD1 (6 bases). Between the trimmed V and J ends, which lost 0 bases and 7 bases, there was a span of 12 bases. Germline V CDR1 and CDR2: LGHDT, YNNKEL (reference sequence). This CDR3 spans 15 amino acids. The CDR3 region is CASSQDGGNFEKLFF. As DNA, the CDR3 is TGTGCCAGCAGCCAAGATGGGGGCAACTTTGAAAAACTGTTTTTT.

This CDR3 is CASSQEELRNYGYTF. Written as DNA, the CDR3 is TGTGCCAGCAGCCAAGAGGAGCTGAGAAACTATGGCTACACCTTC. This sequence joins TRBV4-2 and TRBJ1-2; D is uncertain. The ends were cut back, 0 bases at V and 2 bases at J, with 10 bases in the middle. Germline-derived CDR1 and CDR2 are LGHNA and YNFKEQ. This CDR3 region has 15 residues.

This clone was recorded once. V gene TRBV6-5 combines with J gene TRBJ1-2; 9 bases match TRBD1. The CDR3 is 14 residues long. Germline assignment: CDR1 MNHEY and CDR2 SVGAGI. With V trimmed by 4 bases and J by 4 bases, 4 bases remained unmatched. As DNA, the CDR3 is TGTGCCAGCAGTTCCGGGACAGGGCCCTATGGCTACACCTTC. Amino acids: CASSSGTGPYGYTF.

The chain is built from TRBV29-1 and TRBJ1-3, with a possible D match to TRBD1 (5 bases). The CDR3 spans 14 residues. V lost 0 bases and J 2 bases, leaving 8 bases between the germline ends. Germline CDR1 and CDR2: SQVTM and ANQGSEA. In DNA, the CDR3 is TGCAGCGTTGAAGACCAGGGTACTGGAAACACCATATATTTT. Translating it yields CSVEDQGTGNTIYF.

The CDR3 bases are TGTGCCAGCAGCTTAGGGGGGGCTTACAGGGGCGCCGGCACCATATATTTT. Translation: CASSLGGAYRGAGTIYF. The chain joins TRBV7-9 to TRBJ1-3; 7 nucleotides agree with TRBD1. There are 17 residues in the CDR3. V lost 1 base to trimming and J lost 9 bases; unmatched junction nucleotides: 15. Germline CDR1 and CDR2: SEHNR and FQNEAQ (reference sequence).

The V gene is TRBV5-6, the J gene TRBJ1-5, with D uncertain. Per germline, CDR1 SGHDT and CDR2 YYEEEE. The V gene lost 3 bases and the J gene lost 6 bases, with 16 bases spanning the gap. This CDR3 is built from 15 residues. In nucleotides, the CDR3 is TGTGCCAGCAGCTCCTACCGGGTTTCGCGTCAGCCCCAGCATTTT. Translated, it gives CASSSYRVSRQPQHF.

In this sample, this clone turned up a few times. The rearrangement links TRBV2 to TRBJ1-3, with TRBD1 as a possible D gene (6 bases). V shed 5 bases and J shed 4 bases, with 15 bases lying between them. The CDR3 sequence is 15 residues long. CDR1 and CDR2 from the germline V gene are SNHLY and FYNNEI. The CDR3: CASSLRGGLGNTIYF. CDR3 nucleotide sequence: TGTGCCAGCAGTCTCAGGGGAGGGTTGGGAAACACCATATATTTT.

The chain recombines TRBV11-2 with TRBJ2-5; D uncertain. The CDR3 runs 13 residues. V was pared by 1 base and J by 5 bases, with 8 bases between. Germline CDR1 SGHAT, CDR2 FQNNGV. The CDR3 nucleotides are TGTGCCAGCAGCTTAGTCTTCTCTGAGACCCAGTACTTC. Translated: CASSLVFSETQYF.

This rearrangement joins TRBV5-1 to TRBJ2-5; 9 nucleotides agree with TRBD2. V shed 6 bases and J 1 base; nucleotides not matched to a gene: 4. The CDR3 is made up of 14 amino acids. CDR1 is SGHRS and CDR2 is YFSETQ in the germline V gene. CDR3 sequence reads: CASKPSGTQETQYF. The DNA for the CDR3 is TGCGCCAGCAAACCTAGCGGGACCCAAGAGACCCAGTACTTC.

V is TRBV28 and J is TRBJ1-1; D ambiguous. CDR1 is MDHEN, CDR2 SYDVKM, per germline. This CDR3 is built from 11 residues. V shed 10 bases and J shed 1 base, with 7 bases lying between them. The CDR3 loop is CATSENTEAFF. In DNA form, the CDR3 reads TGTGCCACGAGTGAGAACACTGAAGCTTTCTTT.

The chain links TRBV9 to TRBJ1-6, with D tentatively TRBD1 (6 bases). This CDR3 spans 15 amino acids. V was clipped by 0 bases and J by 7 bases, with 11 bases between them. The V gene's germline CDR1 is SGDLS and CDR2 YYNGEE. The chain's CDR3 is CASSVETQGNSPLHF. CDR3 nucleotides: TGTGCCAGCAGCGTAGAAACACAGGGAAATTCACCCCTCCACTTT.

This rearrangement joins TRBV5-6 to TRBJ1-2; D is possibly TRBD1 (6 bases). There are 14 residues in the CDR3. Per germline, CDR1 SGHDT and CDR2 YYEEEE. V lost 2 bases and J lost 2, with 10 bases in between. CDR3 residues: CASSLQGRNYGYTF. The DNA of the CDR3 is TGTGCCAGCAGCTTACAGGGACGGAACTATGGCTACACCTTC.

The CDR3 DNA reads TGTGCCAGCAGCAAAGCCCGGGGGCTCGACAGGGGTAACACTGAAGCTTTCTTT. It yields the protein CASSKARGLDRGNTEAFF. The chain carries TRBV21-1 and TRBJ1-1; the table's D call, TRBD1, has no DNA check behind it. TRBV21-1 corresponds to a pseudogene. This CDR3 has 18 residues.

V usage is TRBV30 and J usage is TRBJ1-1; a weak D match, TRBD1 (6 bases). V lost 0 bases, J lost 3 bases, and 14 bases lay in between. Germline V CDR1 and CDR2: GTSNPN, SVGIG (reference sequence). The CDR3 consists of 15 residues. CDR3: CAWSVGAGAHTEAFF. The CDR3 DNA is TGTGCCTGGAGTGTAGGGGCAGGGGCTCACACTGAAGCTTTCTTT.